The clone carrying this T cell receptor beta chain was detected many times. This sample is part of a study of T cells in Graves' hyperthyroidism and ophthalmopathy. TCR beta CDR3 sequences were amplified from RNA transcripts. With the HTBI primer set, the TCR CDR3 went through a first round of RT-PCR. TCRdb ran MiXCR on the multiplex PCR reads and lists one entry per CDR3 protein. This table has around 500,000 distinct CDR3 sequences, about 15% appearing once. This CDR3 comprises 13 residues. In germline, CDR1 is MNHNS, CDR2 SASEGT. Between the trimmed V and J ends, which lost 4 bases and 7 bases, there was a span of 11 bases. A NOSPECS grade of at least 4, a Clinical Activity Score of at least 3 and duration under 3 months were recorded in ophthalmopathy patients.

The sequence was obtained from a woman aged 30 to 39 with Graves' ophthalmopathy. The rearrangement links TRBV6-1 to TRBJ1-5; no reliable D call. Sequences were obtained from blood. DNA for the CDR3: TGTGCCAGCAGTGCGGCCGGGATCCAGCCCCAGCATTTT. This gives the protein CASSAAGIQPQHF.